The clone carrying this T cell receptor beta chain was observed a few times. What it recognizes is unknown. Via MiXCR, TCRdb re-called the 5' RACE reads, giving one row per CDR3 protein. The sample includes 300,000 to 350,000 distinct CDR3 sequences, roughly 13% of them seen just once. The data belong to a study of T-cell memory formation after mild COVID-19. Study-wide background: TCR clusters showed largely donor specificity.

CDR1 MGHRA and CDR2 YSYEKL come from the germline V gene. This CDR3 region has 17 residues. The J segment lost 4 bases and the V segment lost 4 bases, leaving 8 bases of the junction unmatched. Study-level findings and limits: Shrinking CD4+ clones resided mostly in CM and EM, and CD8+ ones in EMRA.

The origin of this receptor is a man between 18 and 29 years old who had mild COVID-19 (a few samples of this study predate the infection). Cell type and time point are not known. The chain uses TRBV4-1 and TRBJ2-6; TRBD1 matches at 9 bases. Source material: PBMCs or a T cell subset sorted from them (not recorded which). In DNA form, the CDR3 reads TGCGCCAGCAGCCCCCGGGACAGGGCTTCCGGGGCCAACGTCCTGACTTTC. As protein: CASSPRDRASGANVLTF.